This T cell receptor (beta chain) was documented in a study of blood T cell repertoires in COVID-19. About the study: Sites in the United States, Italy and Spain provided acute and convalescent COVID-19 samples. In each case, the material was cDNA or gDNA derived from T cells, B-cell-depleted T cells, or PBMCs.

TCRdb keeps only in-frame clones here, not all; method: immunoSEQ multiplex PCR. Counted here are a few hundred thousand clones, 65% to 90% occurring once; the ten biggest clones make up 4% to 5%. The study drew participants aged about 18 to 90 years from about two dozen US areas. Which cohort a participant joined came from the clinical history participants gave. The sequence was obtained from a woman aged 40 to 55 with acute COVID-19. Input material: PBMCs or T cells enriched from blood (not recorded which).

CDR3 in DNA: TGTGCCAGCAGTTTAGGAGGACTAGGAATGGAGACCCAGTACTTC. Amino acid sequence: CASSLGGLGMETQYF. The rearrangement links TRBV28 to TRBJ2-5, with TRBD2 matching over 7 bases. This CDR3 spans 15 amino acids. Looked up from germline, CDR1 is MDHEN and CDR2 is SYDVKM. J lost 5 bases, V lost 2 bases, and 8 bases had no gene match.